Shown below are 12 T cell receptor beta chains from a single sample sequenced in a study of CD8 T cells in ankylosing spondylitis. Study conclusions and caveats: Typical of ankylosing spondylitis blood, it appeared, was a TCR beta motif of seven to nine highly homologous variants.

TCRdb processed the 5' RACE reads anew with MiXCR; each CDR3 protein has one entry. This repertoire shows about 400,000 distinct CDR3 sequences, approximately 20% found once; its top ten account for about a sixth. Their antigens remain unidentified. Specimen: blood, either unsorted or a sorted T cell fraction (not recorded which). Receptors originate from a male donor with ankylosing spondylitis.

As to this clonotype: The junction differs from germline at one of its ends, possibly a read error. The rearrangement links TRBV11-2 to TRBJ1-5, with no clear D. CDR3 length: 21 residues. In germline, CDR1 is SGHAT, CDR2 FQNNGV. CDR3 DNA: TGTGCCAGCAGCCTAGATACCCCGGGTTTTTACAAGGACGGTAGCAATCAGCCCCAGCATTTT. Translation: CASSLDTPGFYKDGSNQPQHF.

The V call is TRBV29-1, the J call TRBJ2-2; 7 positions agree with TRBD2. CDR1 and CDR2 (germline): SQVTM, ANQGSEA. The trim removed 7 bases at V and 5 bases at J, leaving 1 base unmatched. The CDR3 totals 11 residues. The CDR3 protein is CSGGGTGELFF. The DNA for the CDR3 is TGCAGCGGGGGGGGGACCGGGGAGCTGTTTTTT.

This clonotype was found a few times. The chain uses TRBV10-3 and TRBJ1-1; D unclear. The germline V and J ends were trimmed by 0 bases and 4 bases, with 12 bases remaining between them. In germline, CDR1 is ENHRY, CDR2 SYGVKD. The CDR3 spans 15 residues. The CDR3 DNA reads TGTGCCATCAGTGAGTCATGGACGGCGGGCACTGAAGCTTTCTTT. Translating it yields CAISESWTAGTEAFF.

J is TRBJ2-7 and V is TRBV5-1; perhaps TRBD1 as D (6 bases). The germline gives CDR1 SGHRS, CDR2 YFSETQ. The V end was cut by 0 bases, the J end by 5 bases, with 12 bases between. The CDR3 loop spans 14 amino acids. The CDR3 coding sequence is TGCGCCAGCAGCTTGGGACAGGCAATTAACGAGCAGTACTTC. This encodes CASSLGQAINEQYF. Variable domain in full (rest from reference TRBV5-1 and TRBJ2-7): KAGVTQTPRYLIKTRGQQVTLSCSPISGHRSVSWYQQTPGQGLQFLFEYFSETQRNKGNFPGRFSGRQFSNSRSEMNVSTLELGDSALYLCASSLGQAINEQYFGPGTRLTVT.

This clonotype came up a few times. The gene calls are TRBV11-2 and TRBJ2-5, with D unresolved. Trimming took 5 bases from V and 5 from J, leaving 9 bases between them. This CDR3 contains 12 residues. The V gene's germline CDR1 is SGHAT and CDR2 FQNNGV. The CDR3 DNA reads as TGTGCCAGCAGCCGCATAAGGGAGACCCAGTACTTC. Translation: CASSRIRETQYF.

This clonotype was picked up a small number of times. The chain combines TRBV24-1 with TRBJ1-5; D gene uncertain. The CDR3 totals 13 residues. V dropped 4 bases and J dropped 7 bases, with 10 bases sitting between them. The germline gives CDR1 KGHDR, CDR2 SFDVKD. In DNA, the CDR3 is TGTGCCACCAGTGACCGTACCCTCCAGCCCCAGCATTTT. Protein sequence: CATSDRTLQPQHF.

The chain is built from TRBV7-8 and TRBJ1-4, with D unresolved. This CDR3 has 13 residues. In germline, CDR1 is SGHVS, CDR2 FQNEAQ. The V gene lost 6 bases and the J gene lost 7 bases, with 12 bases spanning the gap. The CDR3 loop is CASRLAMSEKLFF. The DNA for the CDR3 is TGTGCCAGCAGACTCGCAATGAGTGAAAAACTGTTTTTT.

The rearrangement links TRBV20-1 to TRBJ2-1; 7 bases are shared with TRBD2. The CDR3 sequence is 15 residues long. The trim removed 1 base at V and 1 base at J, leaving 4 bases unmatched. Per the germline V gene, CDR1 is DFQATT and CDR2 is SNEGSKA (reference sequence). In DNA form, the CDR3 reads TGCAGTGCTAGAGCTCCGGGAGGATCCTACAATGAGCAGTTCTTC. Its protein product is CSARAPGGSYNEQFF.

V and J are TRBV6-5 and TRBJ1-1; 8 bases are shared with TRBD1. Trimming cost V 4 bases and J 1 base; bases outside gene matches: 8. Germline V gene sequence: CDR1 MNHEY, CDR2 SVGAGI. CDR3 length: 16 residues. CDR3 in DNA: TGTGCCAGCAGTTCTCGAAAGGGACAGGCGAACACTGAAGCTTTCTTT. Translated: CASSSRKGQANTEAFF.

The rearrangement uses TRBV7-3 and TRBJ2-5; D possibly uses TRBD1 or TRBD2 (5 bases each). CDR3 length: 13 amino acids. CDR1 and CDR2 (germline): SGHTA, FQGTGA. V was clipped by 5 bases and J by 5 bases, with 12 bases between them. Written as DNA, the CDR3 is TGTGCCAGCAGCCCCATGTGGGGGGAGACCCAGTACTTC. It yields the protein CASSPMWGETQYF.

The chain links TRBV29-1 to TRBJ2-2; 11 bases map to TRBD2. Germline V gene data show CDR1 as SQVTM and CDR2 as ANQGSEA. The CDR3 is made up of 15 amino acids. V shed 6 bases and J 1 base; nucleotides not matched to a gene: 4. The CDR3 protein is CSVPTSGRNTGELFF. The CDR3 nucleotides are TGCAGCGTACCAACTAGCGGGAGGAACACCGGGGAGCTGTTTTTT.

The V gene is TRBV4-3, the J gene TRBJ2-1; TRBD2 matches at 11 bases. Germline assignment: CDR1 LGHNA and CDR2 YSLEER. V gave up 1 base and J gave up 1 base; unmatched junction bases: 6. The CDR3 runs to 18 residues. In nucleotides, the CDR3 is TGCGCCAGCAGCCAAGGAACTAGCGGGAGTGGTTCCTACAATGAGCAGTTCTTC. This codes for CASSQGTSGSGSYNEQFF.